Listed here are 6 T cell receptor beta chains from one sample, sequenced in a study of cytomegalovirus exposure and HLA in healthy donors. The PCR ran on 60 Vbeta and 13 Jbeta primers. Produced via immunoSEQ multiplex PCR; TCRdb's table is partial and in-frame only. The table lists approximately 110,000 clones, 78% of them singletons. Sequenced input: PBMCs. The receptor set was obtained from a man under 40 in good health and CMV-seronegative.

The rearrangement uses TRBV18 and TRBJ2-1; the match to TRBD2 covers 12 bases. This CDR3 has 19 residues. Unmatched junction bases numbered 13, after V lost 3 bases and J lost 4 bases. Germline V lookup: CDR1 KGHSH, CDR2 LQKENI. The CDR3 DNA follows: TGTGCCAGCTCACCCACTCTCAACTCCGGGACTAGCGGGTACAATGAGCAGTTCTTC. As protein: CASSPTLNSGTSGYNEQFF. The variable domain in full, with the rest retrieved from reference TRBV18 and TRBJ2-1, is NAGVMQNPRHLVRRRGQEARLRCSPMKGHSHVYWYRQLPEEGLKFMVYLQKENIIDESGMPKERFSAEFPKEGPSILRIQQVVRGDSAAYFCASSPTLNSGTSGYNEQFFGPGTRLTVL.

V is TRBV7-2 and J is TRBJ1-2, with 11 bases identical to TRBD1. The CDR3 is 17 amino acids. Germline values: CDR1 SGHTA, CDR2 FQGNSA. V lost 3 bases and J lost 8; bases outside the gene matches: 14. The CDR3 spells CASSLTPTGGTGGGYTF. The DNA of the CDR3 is TGTGCCAGCAGCTTGACCCCGACAGGGGGGACAGGGGGGGGCTACACCTTC.

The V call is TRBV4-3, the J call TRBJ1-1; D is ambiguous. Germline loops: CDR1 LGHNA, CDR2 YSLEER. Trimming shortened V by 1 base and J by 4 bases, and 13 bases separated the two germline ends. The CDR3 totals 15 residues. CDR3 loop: CASSQVSGVGTEAFF. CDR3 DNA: TGCGCCAGCAGCCAAGTATCCGGGGTCGGCACTGAAGCTTTCTTT.

This CDR3 reads CASSLVENEQFF. The CDR3, as DNA: TGTGCCAGCAGCTTAGTTGAGAATGAGCAGTTCTTC. V gene TRBV11-2 combines with J gene TRBJ2-1; D gene ambiguous. V lost 1 base to trimming and J lost 7 bases, with 5 bases between them. The CDR3 covers 12 residues. Germline V CDR1 and CDR2: SGHAT, FQNNGV.

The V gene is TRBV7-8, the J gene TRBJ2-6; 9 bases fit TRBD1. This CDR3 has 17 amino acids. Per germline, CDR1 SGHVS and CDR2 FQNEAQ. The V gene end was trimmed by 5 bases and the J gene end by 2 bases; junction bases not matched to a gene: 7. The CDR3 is CASSPGTGLTGANVLTF. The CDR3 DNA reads TGTGCCAGCAGCCCCGGGACAGGGTTGACTGGGGCCAACGTCCTGACTTTC.

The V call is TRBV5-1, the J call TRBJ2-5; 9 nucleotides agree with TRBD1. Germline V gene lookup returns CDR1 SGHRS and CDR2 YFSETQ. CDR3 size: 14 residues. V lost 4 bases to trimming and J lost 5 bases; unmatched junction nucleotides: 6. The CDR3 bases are TGCGCCAGCAGCATGGACAGGGGAAGGGAGACCCAGTACTTC. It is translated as CASSMDRGRETQYF.